The next 20 T cell receptor beta chains were all read from a single sample in a study of response to subunit inactivated influenza vaccine. Each CDR3 protein is one row after TCRdb ran MiXCR on the RT-PCR reads. The table includes around 850,000 distinct CDR3 sequences, about a fifth detected once. This specimen was PBMCs from blood, taken 4 to 6 days after vaccination. The origin of the receptors is a man between 50 and 59 years old who received an inactivated influenza vaccine.

The chain employs TRBV24-1 and TRBJ1-2; the match to TRBD1 covers 12 bases. CDR1 is KGHDR and CDR2 is SFDVKD in the germline V gene. Trimming removed 3 bases from V and 12 bases from J; junction bases left unmatched: 1. The CDR3 has 12 residues. The CDR3 region is CATSDRDRGHTF. CDR3 coding DNA: TGTGCCACCAGTGATCGGGACAGGGGGCACACCTTC.

This clonotype was observed many times. This chain's CDR3 is CASSPGGQGRDTQYF. The CDR3 DNA sequence: TGTGCCAGCAGTCCTGGGGGACAGGGGCGAGATACGCAGTATTTT. The gene calls are TRBV12-3 or TRBV12-4 and TRBJ2-3, with 10 nucleotides matching TRBD1. The CDR3 is 15 amino acids. The trim removed 5 bases at V and 5 bases at J, leaving 7 bases unmatched.

This clonotype occurred many times. V usage is TRBV29-1 and J usage is TRBJ2-5, with TRBD1 as a possible D gene (6 bases). The CDR3 runs to 12 residues. V was cut by 4 bases and J by 4 bases, with 10 bases left in between. The germline V gene encodes CDR1 SQVTM and CDR2 ANQGSEA. CDR3 loop: CSVVQGGETQYF. Written as DNA, the CDR3 is TGCAGCGTTGTACAGGGTGGAGAGACCCAGTACTTC. Using reference TRBV29-1 and TRBJ2-5 for the parts outside the CDR3, the full variable domain is SAVISQKPSRDICQRGTSLTIQCQVDSQVTMMFWYRQQPGQSLTLIATANQGSEATYESGFVIDKFPISRPNLTFSTLTVSNMSPEDSSIYLCSVVQGGETQYFGPGTRLLVL.

There are many counts of this clonotype. V and J are TRBV20-1 and TRBJ2-2; no clear D. Between the trimmed V and J ends, which lost 1 base and 6 bases, there was a span of 6 bases. The CDR3 covers 12 residues. CDR1 DFQATT and CDR2 SNEGSKA come from the germline V gene (reference sequence). The DNA of the CDR3 is TGCAGTGCTAGAGGGTCCGCCGGGGAGCTGTTTTTT. The encoded protein is CSARGSAGELFF.

This CDR3 reads CSADAPGQGTYEQYF. CDR3 sequence (DNA): TGCAGTGCCGATGCGCCGGGACAGGGAACTTACGAGCAGTACTTC. The rearrangement links TRBV20-1 to TRBJ2-7; TRBD1 matches 9 bases. V trimming: 6 bases; J trimming: 4 bases; junction bases outside the gene matches: 13. This CDR3 has 15 residues. The germline V gene has CDR1 DFQATT and CDR2 SNEGSKA (reference sequence).

The sample holds a few counts of this clonotype. V gene TRBV29-1 combines with J gene TRBJ2-2; unclear D gene. The V end was cut by 4 bases, the J end by 5 bases, with 5 bases between. CDR3 length: 11 amino acids. Germline CDR1 reads SQVTM; CDR2 reads ANQGSEA. The CDR3 here is CSVARTGELFF. CDR3 DNA sequence: TGCAGCGTTGCGAGGACCGGGGAGCTGTTTTTT.

The rearrangement joins TRBV5-5 to TRBJ2-7; TRBD2 agrees at 13 bases. The CDR3 covers 14 residues. Germline CDR1 reads SGHKS; CDR2 reads YYEKEE (reference sequence). V was pared by 1 base and J by 6 bases, with 1 base of the junction left unmatched. CDR3 in amino acids: CASSLTSGGGEQYF. For the CDR3, the DNA is TGTGCCAGCAGCTTGACTAGCGGGGGGGGCGAGCAGTACTTC.

In this sample, this clonotype turned up a few times. The chain joins TRBV20-1 to TRBJ2-7; the D gene could be TRBD1 or TRBD2 (5 bases each). Trimming shortened V by 5 bases and J by 0 bases, and 14 bases separated the two germline ends. This CDR3 has 14 amino acids. Looked up from germline, CDR1 is DFQATT and CDR2 is SNEGSKA (reference sequence). The CDR3 loop is CSAPMGPSSYEQYF. CDR3 sequence (DNA): TGCAGTGCTCCGATGGGACCCAGCTCCTACGAGCAGTACTTC.

Only a few counts were recorded for this clonotype. This may be a read error, as it is one base from a much larger clone. The chain employs TRBV12-3 or TRBV12-4 and TRBJ2-1; possible D gene TRBD2, 5 bases. Trimming left V 3 bases short and J 4 bases short, with 10 bases between. The CDR3 length is 14 residues. CDR3 coding DNA: TGTGCCAGCAGTTTGACTCGCGGGTACAATGAGCAGTTCTTC. This encodes CASSLTRGYNEQFF.

The table lists this clonotype with a few counts. The V and J genes are TRBV12-3 or TRBV12-4 and TRBJ1-2; maybe TRBD1 (5 bases). Deletions cut 6 bases from V and 6 bases from J, with 14 bases between. This CDR3 comprises 13 residues. CDR3 sequence: CASRRRERDGYTF. As DNA, the CDR3 is TGTGCCAGCAGGCGCAGGGAGCGAGATGGCTACACCTTC.

The sample holds many counts of this clonotype. The chain recombines TRBV12-3 or TRBV12-4 with TRBJ1-6; tentative D call: TRBD1 (5 bases). The CDR3 has 14 residues. Trimming shortened V by 6 bases and J by 7 bases, and 13 bases separated the two germline ends. The CDR3 is CASRTGTRNSPLHF. CDR3 coding DNA: TGTGCCAGCAGGACCGGGACGAGGAATTCACCCCTCCACTTT.

For the CDR3, the DNA is TGCGCCAGCAGCAAGGGGGACTTCACCGTAAACAATGAGCAGTTCTTC. Residues: CASSKGDFTVNNEQFF. The rearrangement uses TRBV5-1 and TRBJ2-1; D could derive from TRBD1 or TRBD2 (6 bases each). Germline lookup yields CDR1 SGHRS and CDR2 YFSETQ. This CDR3 comprises 16 residues. V dropped 4 bases and J dropped 5 bases, with 19 bases sitting between them.

This chain links TRBV6-4 with TRBJ2-7, with TRBD2 identical over 12 bases. V shed 2 bases and J 3 bases; nucleotides not matched to a gene: 17. Germline CDR1 and CDR2: MRHNA and SNTAGT. CDR3 length: 20 residues. CDR3 DNA sequence: TGTGCCAGCAGTGACCCCCGACTAGCGGGAGATCGTCCGGTGTGCTACGAGCAGTACTTC. It codes for CASSDPRLAGDRPVCYEQYF.

The V gene is TRBV5-6, the J gene TRBJ2-7, with 7 bases lining up with TRBD1. The CDR3 loop spans 16 amino acids. V lost 0 bases and J lost 2; bases outside the gene matches: 8. CDR1 is SGHDT, CDR2 YYEEEE, per germline. The CDR3: CASSLALRDRTYEQYF. DNA of the CDR3: TGTGCCAGCAGCTTGGCCCTTAGGGACAGAACCTACGAGCAGTACTTC. Full variable domain (remainder filled in from reference TRBV5-6 and TRBJ2-7): DAGVTQSPTHLIKTRGQQVTLRCSPKSGHDTVSWYQQALGQGPQFIFQYYEEEERQRGNFPDRFSGHQFPNYSSELNVNALLLGDSALYLCASSLALRDRTYEQYFGPGTRLTVT.

The chain uses TRBV27 and TRBJ2-7; no reliable D call. There are 11 residues in the CDR3. V dropped 3 bases and J dropped 5 bases, with 5 bases sitting between them. From germline, CDR1 is MNHEY and CDR2 SMNVEV (reference sequence). The CDR3 loop is CASSFHHEQYF. As DNA, the CDR3 is TGTGCCAGCAGTTTCCACCACGAGCAGTACTTC.

This clonotype was detected many times. The chain carries TRBV6-5 and TRBJ1-3; weak D call: TRBD1 (5 bases). Germline V lookup: CDR1 MNHEY, CDR2 SVGAGI. V lost 0 bases and J 4 bases, leaving 10 bases between the germline ends. The CDR3 has 15 residues. The CDR3 loop is CASSYSSGLGNTIYF. CDR3 in DNA: TGTGCCAGCAGTTACTCGTCAGGGCTGGGAAACACCATATATTTT.

The V and J genes are TRBV20-1 and TRBJ2-7, with TRBD2 identical over 9 bases. This CDR3 spans 15 amino acids. Germline CDR1 DFQATT, CDR2 SNEGSKA (reference sequence). Trimming removed 7 bases from V and 1 base from J; junction bases left unmatched: 11. CDR3 residues: CSVKGSGRSSYEQYF. In DNA form, the CDR3 reads TGCAGTGTCAAGGGTAGCGGGAGATCGTCCTACGAGCAGTACTTC.

This clonotype was seen a few times. The V and J genes are TRBV6-2 or TRBV6-3 and TRBJ1-1; D is ambiguous. The CDR3 is 14 residues long. CDR1 and CDR2 (germline): MNHEY, SVGEGT. V gave up 4 bases and J gave up 4 bases, with 13 bases separating them. CDR3 amino acids: CASSLGRTATEAFF. Written as DNA, the CDR3 is TGTGCCAGCAGTTTAGGAAGGACCGCCACTGAAGCTTTCTTT.

This clonotype was seen more than once but under ten times. This chain links TRBV7-9 with TRBJ2-1; 15 positions agree with TRBD2. V shed 3 bases, J shed 7 bases, and the junction held 4 bases outside the gene matches. This CDR3 spans 16 amino acids. Germline V CDR1 and CDR2: SEHNR, FQNEAQ (reference sequence). The CDR3 loop is CASSLAGLAGGNEQFF. The CDR3 bases are TGTGCCAGCAGCTTGGCTGGACTAGCGGGAGGGAATGAGCAGTTCTTC.

The DNA of the CDR3 is TGTGCCAGCAGACAGACCTACAATGAGCAGTTCTTC. It specifies CASRQTYNEQFF. The chain recombines TRBV12-3 or TRBV12-4 with TRBJ2-1; D remains unclear. The V gene lost 6 bases and the J gene lost 2 bases, with 5 bases spanning the gap. This CDR3 region has 12 residues.